This section outlines one T cell receptor beta chain sequence together with its context. It may be a read error: a sequence one base away is much more abundant. The data belong to a study of molecular identifiers for immune sequencing clone quantification. TCR libraries were built in bulk with a published protocol and specific TCR primers. In TCRdb, the PCR reads were re-called with MiXCR into one record per CDR3 protein. Here the sample spans around 13,000 distinct CDR3 sequences, 15% to 20% being singletons. What was sequenced was naive CD8+ T cells from blood, with Jurkat cell RNA spiked in. Subset of the sample: FACS-sorted CD8+CD4-CCR7+CD45RA+ naive T cells. This TCR was recovered from a human donor in good health. Some libraries in this study had Jurkat cell RNA spiked in.

The CDR3 DNA follows: TGTGCCACCCCCAGAGGAACAGGGGGCGTCTTTGCTCGGCCCCAGCATTTT. Translation: CATPRGTGGVFARPQHF. The chain carries TRBV27 and TRBJ1-5, with 9 bases matching TRBD1. CDR1 MNHEY and CDR2 SMNVEV come from the germline V gene (reference sequence). Trimming cost V 10 bases and J 9 bases; bases outside gene matches: 22. This CDR3 is 17 amino acids long.